There are a few counts of the clone carrying this T cell receptor (beta chain). Antigen specificity is unknown. The data stem from a study of T-cell reconstitution after alpha-beta-depleted transplantation in children. Study-level results: Expanded graft clones, several hundred of them, were reportedly the source of alpha-beta T cells about two months after transplant. T cells produced anew were the main source of T-cell counts and diversity one year after transplant.

It was with unique molecular identifiers that the TCRbeta library was prepared. TCRdb independently ran MiXCR on the PCR reads; one entry per CDR3 protein. The table lists 500,000 to 650,000 distinct CDR3 sequences, 10% to 15% of them singletons. The sample consisted of PBMCs, mostly from graft donor cells, taken 360 days after TCRalphabeta/CD19-depleted stem cell transplant. This receptor was identified in a male patient between 5 and 17 years old who had a stem cell transplant for acute myeloid leukemia, so the T cells may come from the graft donor.

The chain's CDR3 is CASSQRTGTSVYEQYF. DNA for the CDR3: TGCGCCAGCAGCCAAAGGACCGGGACTAGCGTCTACGAGCAGTACTTC. The chain has TRBV4-3 and TRBJ2-7; 10 bases agree with TRBD2. CDR1 is LGHNA, CDR2 YSLEER, per germline. This CDR3 spans 16 amino acids. Trimming cost V 2 bases and J 3 bases; bases outside gene matches: 7.